The clone carrying this T cell receptor (beta chain) is medium-sized by share. Its matching antigen is unknown. Every patient was untreated before thyroid surgery. This specimen comes from a study of metastatic and nonmetastatic thyroid tumors. Study-wide context: The comparison covered peripheral blood and tumor or nodule tissue in malignant and benign thyroid patients.

Authors' data handling: The study's classifier, a distant-metastasis tool for papillary thyroid cancer, was built using CDR3 differences across clinicopathological groups. TCRdb re-clonotyped the PCR reads through MiXCR. It is TCRdb's table, rather than the study itself, that gives the V and J calls and clone size. Altogether approximately 31,000 clones are present, roughly a fifth being singletons, with the ten largest covering 22%. CDR3 length: 15 residues. Germline values: CDR1 MNHNS, CDR2 SASEGT. The V gene end was trimmed by 6 bases and the J gene end by 9 bases; junction bases not matched to a gene: 11. Study results and limitations: Malignant thyroid tumors reportedly exceeded benign nodules significantly in TCR beta diversity, with the difference appearing in blood and tumor.

This chain uses TRBV6-1 with TRBJ1-3; 10 bases agree with TRBD1. Sequenced input: blood. The clonotype comes from a female donor with papillary thyroid cancer or a benign thyroid nodule (not recorded which). Some clones in this sample may be carry-over from other donors' samples. CDR3 residues: CASSQGGQGIGTIYF. The CDR3 region has the DNA TGTGCCAGCAGCCAAGGGGGACAGGGGATAGGCACCATATATTTT.